Detailed here is one TCR beta chain. Which antigen it targets is not known. Base quality data are lacking; no much larger clone is found one base away. This record comes from a study of shared clonotypes between healthy human individuals (dated by TCRdb to the early 2020s). Study-level background: A couple of women and three men aged 18 to 49 years were included in the cohort. Between about 0.94 and 8.9 billion PBMCs per donor were obtained by leukapheresis. Libraries were prepared and TCR repertoires were sequenced by different laboratories using diverse techniques, in order to increase sequencing depth and limit assay-specific biases. Blood TCR repertoires of several healthy adults were deeply sequenced to estimate repertoire size and the extent of clonotype sharing between individuals. For each donor, CD4 naive and CD4 memory were each given three plates, CD8 naive was given two plates, and CD8 memory was given one plate.

Paper-wide results and their limitations: The small number of donors limited the genetic and exposure-history diversity represented. Sharing across several donors was observed for approximately 5% of naive CD4, 3.5% of naive CD8, over 2% of memory CD4, and around 0.4% of memory CD8 clonotypes. Compared with non-shared clonotypes, clonotypes shared by all four sorted-subset donors had higher generation probabilities. Pairwise subsampling led to the expectation that sequencing depth would affect the degree of clonotype sharing among donors. Sampling was restricted to blood, and TCR repertoires in tissue are likely to differ from TCR repertoires in blood. Naive subsets generally had larger estimated clonotype richness than memory subsets. Incomplete sequencing was indicated by rarefaction of sorted-subset datasets, despite the large sequencing depth.

Using the deep immunoSEQ assay, multiplex PCR amplified TCR CDR3 regions from genomic DNA. Genomic DNA extracted from each cell subset was distributed evenly over all wells of several immunoSEQ 96-well plates, and each plate served as one replicate. For sorted subsets, each replicate PCR was loaded with roughly 0.2 ug genomic DNA, equivalent to 32,000 or so T cell genomes. The purified libraries were quantified using a Qubit 3.0 fluorometer, sized with a Bioanalyzer 2100, and then quantified again using the KAPA Library Quantification kit. A separate single-read 150-cycle Illumina NextSeq 550 flow cell was used to sequence each immunoSEQ 96-well plate. On the study's bioinformatics: The immunoSEQ output contained only junctional sequences without quality scores, so filtering could not match that applied to full-length reads. To assign V/J genes and CDR3, sequences were annotated against IMGT germline references using PyIR, a Python wrapper for IgBLAST v1.9. Any read was removed if the V/J assignment was weak (E-value above 1e-6), the CDR3 was missing, or the read contained stop codons, out-of-frame junctions, or ambiguous translated residues. V3J clonotypes were defined as sequences sharing the same inferred V gene, J gene, and CDR3 amino acid sequence. To compute the percentage overlap between repertoires, the number of shared unique clonotypes was divided by the size of the smaller repertoire. Repertoire richness was assessed with RTK rarefaction, the Chao1 estimator, and Recon v2.1 estimates of unobserved clonotypes. For all TCRbeta clonotypes obtained by the gDNA method from several donors, generation probabilities were computed with OLGA. TCRdb obtained this table from immuneACCESS and retained in-frame rearrangements with V and J assigned. These tables miss some clones; where compared with another copy, unresolved V genes account for less than half of the shortfall, and the remainder is unexplained. The D gene and trimming were derived from the DNA, and the V and J assignments and clone size from that table. This sample gives approximately 530,000 clones in total; 95% to 97% of them show up just once. The top ten constitute 0.064% of the sample.

Including the terminal cysteine and phenylalanine, the CDR3 comprises 14 residues. Only the CDR3 DNA stays, 42 bases, in frame from base 1. V loses 5 bases, J loses 2 bases, and the germline ends lie 13 bases apart. The germline V gene encodes CDR1 SGHTA and CDR2 FQGNSA. The donors were healthy, HIV-negative adults with no recently reported acute infections or vaccinations. Only Caucasian adults living in Nashville, Tennessee, USA were represented among the donors. CD4+ T cells were enriched by magnetic negative selection; naive cells were then positively selected on CD45RA, and the negative fraction formed the memory subset. Blood was obtained by leukapheresis, after which PBMCs were separated by Ficoll-Histopaque density gradient centrifugation and cryopreserved in liquid nitrogen vapor phase. Analytical flow cytometry was used to check the purity and quantity of every magnetically sorted T cell population. Each sorted fraction had its genomic DNA isolated and then quantified by UV absorbance on a Nanodrop 2000c.

Sequenced sample: naive CD4+ T cells sorted from blood. The cell subset or site label here, explained by the study, means: CD45RA+ positively selected. This sequence originates from a woman under 40 in good health. The sequence links TRBV7-2 to TRBJ2-7, with TRBD1 perhaps the D gene, on 5 matching bases. The CDR3 protein is CASSPQDGPYEQYF. The nucleotide sequence is given as TGTGCCAGCAGCCCACAGGACGGTCCCTACGAGCAGTACTTC.